This T cell receptor (beta chain) was observed in a study of Graves' ophthalmopathy and Graves' hyperthyroidism. Amplification from RNA transcripts yielded the TCR beta CDR3 regions. First-round RT-PCR employed HTBI primers, with a second-round multiplex PCR after it. In TCRdb, the multiplex PCR reads were re-called with MiXCR into one record per CDR3 protein. The sample shows 680,000 or so distinct CDR3 sequences, around a fifth of them seen only once. Hyperthyroidism patients, all newly diagnosed, had under 2 months' duration and ages of 18 to 65. Diagnosis relied on clinical symptoms, serum thyroxine, TRAb, thyroid ultrasound and orbital computed tomography. Points from the study as a whole: Among thyroid clonotypes expanded above 0.001 frequency, most also appeared in blood.

The table lists this clonotype with a few counts. Its antigen remains unidentified. Looked up from germline, CDR1 is LGHDT and CDR2 is YNNKEL (reference sequence). CDR3 size: 15 residues. V was shortened by 1 base and J by 0 bases, with 7 bases between the two germline ends. Sequenced sample: peripheral blood. This TCR derives from a woman aged 18-29 years with stable Graves' hyperthyroidism. Some clones in this sample may be carry-over from other donors' samples. The chain is built from TRBV3-1 and TRBJ1-3; D is undetermined. CDR3 amino acids: CASSQGLLSGNTIYF. For the CDR3, the DNA is TGTGCCAGCAGCCAAGGCCTCCTCTCTGGAAACACCATATATTTT.